These T cell receptor beta chains were read from a single sample in a study of blood T cell repertoires in COVID-19. Sequencing was performed with immunoSEQ multiplex PCR; in TCRdb, only in-frame clones are kept and a portion is missing. The table includes hundreds of thousands of clones, 70% to 85% detected once. The specimen sequenced was peripheral blood. The receptor set was obtained from a woman of 80 years or more with acute or convalescent COVID-19. Both conserved end residues are part of each CDR3. The D gene is left open where the match is weak. The size of a clone is reported for some rows only, either as once, few or many, or as a class for expanded clones.

17 few TRBJ2-5 TRBD2 TRBV5-1 CASSFVSTSGSQETQYF TGCGCCAGCAGCTTCGTTTCGACTAGCGGAAGCCAAGAGACCCAGTACTTC
15 NA TRBJ1-2 TRBD1 TRBV5-4 CASSLVGQGAYGYTF TGTGCCAGCAGCTTGGTGGGCCAGGGGGCCTATGGCTACACCTTC
15 few TRBJ2-3 NA TRBV4-3 CASSQDGQRTDTQYF TGCGCCAGCAGCCAAGATGGACAGCGCACAGATACGCAGTATTTT
15 NA TRBJ2-3 TRBD2 TRBV7-2 CASSFRGGYGDTQYF TGTGCCAGCAGTTTCCGGGGGGGCTACGGAGATACGCAGTATTTT
11 NA TRBJ2-1 NA TRBV2 CASSRTDEQFF TGTGCCAGCAGCCGAACGGATGAGCAGTTCTTC
15 NA TRBJ2-1 TRBD2 TRBV9 CASSAAGGSNHEQFF TGTGCCAGCAGCGCAGCGGGGGGGAGTAATCATGAGCAGTTCTTC
15 few TRBJ2-1 TRBD2 TRBV5-4 CASSTGLAGNNEQFF TGTGCCAGCAGCACGGGACTAGCGGGAAACAATGAGCAGTTCTTC
14 NA TRBJ2-4 TRBD1 TRBV18 CASSEGAGKNIQYF TGTGCCAGCTCTGAGGGGGCTGGCAAAAACATTCAGTACTTC
14 NA TRBJ1-5 NA TRBV2 CASSRGYSNQPQHF TGTGCCAGCAGTCGGGGTTATAGCAATCAGCCCCAGCATTTT
17 NA TRBJ2-2 NA TRBV4-3 CASSQASWQGYTGELFF TGCGCCAGCAGCCAAGCATCTTGGCAGGGATACACCGGGGAGCTGTTTTTT
13 NA TRBJ2-6 NA TRBV2 CASRDSGANVLTF TGTGCCAGTCGGGATTCTGGGGCCAACGTCCTGACTTTC
14 few TRBJ2-4 NA TRBV27 CASSPQGRKNIQYF TGTGCCAGCAGTCCTCAGGGGCGGAAAAACATTCAGTACTTC
15 NA TRBJ2-5 TRBD2 TRBV6-2/TRBV6-3 CASSPYGTSGETQYF TGTGCCAGCAGCCCTTATGGGACTAGCGGGGAGACCCAGTACTTC
12 NA TRBJ1-2 NA TRBV12-3/TRBV12-4 CASSTRQSGYTF TGTGCCAGCAGTACCCGACAGAGCGGCTACACCTTC
15 NA TRBJ2-1 TRBD2 TRBV10-3 CAISESTLGGNEQFF TGTGCCATCAGTGAGTCGACTCTGGGAGGGAATGAGCAGTTCTTC
14 NA TRBJ1-1 NA TRBV7-2 CASSLMGGDTEAFF TGTGCCAGCAGCTTAATGGGGGGGGACACTGAAGCTTTCTTT
15 NA TRBJ2-5 TRBD2 TRBV6-6 CASSSTSGISETQYF TGTGCCAGCAGTTCGACTAGCGGGATAAGTGAGACCCAGTACTTC
16 NA TRBJ2-3 TRBD2 TRBV19 CASSNGLAASTDTQYF TGTGCCAGTAGTAATGGACTAGCGGCTAGCACAGATACGCAGTATTTT
16 NA TRBJ2-3 TRBD2 TRBV18 CASSPLAGYSTDTQYF TGTGCCAGCTCACCACTAGCGGGGTACAGCACAGATACGCAGTATTTT
15 NA TRBJ1-2 NA TRBV6-5 CASSYSQAFPYGYTF TGTGCCAGCAGTTACTCTCAAGCCTTCCCCTATGGCTACACCTTC
17 few TRBJ1-2 TRBD1 TRBV7-3 CASSLTGGTDRGRGYTF TGTGCCAGCAGCTTAACAGGGGGGACCGACAGGGGTCGGGGCTACACCTTC
14 NA TRBJ2-1 TRBD2 TRBV10-3 CAIRGLAGPSPQFF TGTGCCATCAGGGGACTAGCGGGTCCCTCTCCGCAGTTCTTC
15 NA TRBJ2-2 TRBD2 TRBV5-5 CASSVLAGNTGELFF TGTGCCAGCAGCGTACTAGCGGGGAACACCGGGGAGCTGTTTTTT
12 once TRBJ1-5 TRBD1 TRBV20-1 CSASTGGWSQHF TGCAGTGCTAGTACAGGGGGGTGGTCCCAGCATTTT
14 NA TRBJ1-5 NA TRBV6-5 CASRATGENQPQHF TGTGCCAGCAGGGCGACAGGCGAAAATCAGCCCCAGCATTTT
14 NA TRBJ1-5 NA TRBV19 CASSIAGEDQPQHF TGTGCCAGTAGTATTGCTGGGGAGGATCAGCCCCAGCATTTT
13 NA TRBJ2-7 NA TRBV6-6 CASEIGGKGEQYF TGTGCCAGCGAAATTGGAGGGAAGGGCGAGCAGTACTTC
13 NA TRBJ1-4 TRBD1 TRBV5-6 CASSPTGGAGLFF TGTGCCAGCAGTCCGACAGGGGGCGCGGGGCTGTTTTTT
14 NA TRBJ2-7 TRBD1 TRBV6-5 CASIRDRGRGEQYF TGTGCCAGCATCCGGGACAGGGGAAGGGGGGAGCAGTACTTC
14 NA TRBJ1-1 NA TRBV25-1 CASSVSELNTEAFF TGTGCCAGCAGTGTCTCAGAACTGAACACTGAAGCTTTCTTT
14 NA TRBJ1-1 NA TRBV7-2 CASSPIRGNTEAFF TGTGCCAGCAGCCCAATTCGGGGGAACACTGAAGCTTTCTTT
22 few TRBJ2-1 TRBD2 TRBV4-2 CASSQQIQPGLATLSSYNEQFF TGTGCCAGCAGCCAGCAAATCCAACCGGGACTAGCGACCCTTTCCTCCTACAATGAGCAGTTCTTC
19 NA TRBJ2-2 TRBD1 TRBV19 CASTWGQGAAWSNTGELFF TGTGCCAGTACCTGGGGACAGGGGGCAGCGTGGAGTAACACCGGGGAGCTGTTTTTT
16 NA TRBJ1-3 NA TRBV9 CASSVGDSGTGNTIYF TGTGCCAGCAGCGTAGGGGATTCAGGGACTGGAAACACCATATATTTT
13 NA TRBJ2-5 NA TRBV5-1 CASSLRTLETQYF TGCGCCAGCAGCCTTCGGACATTAGAGACCCAGTACTTC
16 many TRBJ1-1 NA TRBV10-1 CASSESTKGLDTEAFF TGCGCCAGCAGTGAGTCGACAAAGGGGCTGGACACTGAAGCTTTCTTT
17 few TRBJ1-6 NA TRBV4-1 CASSQATVNQGNSPLHF TGCGCCAGCAGCCAAGCAACCGTGAACCAGGGGAATTCACCCCTCCACTTT
13 NA TRBJ2-3 NA TRBV4-1 CASSQEGPYTQYF TGCGCCAGCAGCCAAGAGGGCCCGTATACGCAGTATTTT
13 NA TRBJ2-7 TRBD2 TRBV5-4 CASSRGVGYEQYF TGTGCCAGCAGCCGGGGGGTAGGCTACGAGCAGTACTTC
14 once TRBJ1-2 TRBD1 TRBV2 CASSEATGGYGYTF TGTGCCAGCAGTGAGGCGACAGGGGGCTATGGCTACACCTTC
15 NA TRBJ1-2 TRBD1 TRBV3-1/TRBV3-2 CASSQEGQGLYGYTF TGTGCCAGCAGCCAAGAGGGACAGGGCCTCTATGGCTACACCTTC
14 NA TRBJ1-1 NA TRBV5-1 CASSLAVGGIEAFF TGCGCCAGCAGCTTGGCCGTCGGGGGAATTGAAGCTTTCTTT
16 NA TRBJ2-5 TRBD2 TRBV10-3 CAISYPAGGSQGTQYF TGTGCCATCAGCTATCCAGCGGGGGGCTCCCAGGGGACCCAGTACTTC
15 NA TRBJ1-3 NA TRBV11-2 CASSLQGFGGNTIYF TGTGCCAGCAGCTTACAGGGGTTCGGTGGAAACACCATATATTTT
14 NA TRBJ1-2 TRBD1 TRBV10-1 CASSPGGYGYGYTF TGCGCCAGCAGTCCAGGGGGCTACGGCTATGGCTACACCTTC
15 NA TRBJ2-3 NA TRBV7-2 CASSPGGVLTDTQYF TGTGCCAGCAGCCCCGGAGGGGTTCTCACAGATACGCAGTATTTT
15 NA TRBJ2-5 TRBD2 TRBV27 CASRGLAKGRETQYF TGTGCCAGCAGGGGACTAGCGAAGGGTAGGGAGACCCAGTACTTC
16 few TRBJ2-5 TRBD2 TRBV5-4 CASSSRLAGVMETQYF TGTGCCAGCAGCTCCAGACTAGCGGGAGTCATGGAGACCCAGTACTTC
19 NA TRBJ1-3 NA TRBV19 CASSIGDTPGKSSGNTIYF TGTGCCAGTAGTATCGGGGACACTCCCGGAAAGAGCTCTGGAAACACCATATATTTT
17 NA TRBJ1-3 TRBD1 TRBV4-1 CASSFSAQGLSGNTIYF TGCGCCAGCAGCTTCAGTGCACAGGGGCTGTCTGGAAACACCATATATTTT
15 NA TRBJ2-7 NA TRBV5-1 CASSSQPGNSYEQYF TGCGCCAGCAGCTCCCAACCGGGGAATTCGTACGAGCAGTACTTC
13 once TRBJ2-4 NA TRBV3-1/TRBV3-2 CASSQPGGNIQYF TGTGCCAGCAGCCAACCAGGAGGGAACATTCAGTACTTC
14 NA TRBJ1-1 NA TRBV7-9 CASSFGDRNTEAFF TGTGCCAGCAGCTTCGGTGACAGGAACACTGAAGCTTTCTTT
15 NA TRBJ1-1 NA TRBV2 CASRGEVRGNTEAFF TGTGCCAGCAGAGGTGAAGTCAGGGGGAACACTGAAGCTTTCTTT
14 NA TRBJ2-7 NA TRBV18 CASSPGLTSGEQYF TGTGCCAGCTCACCGGGACTGACGTCTGGCGAGCAGTACTTC
15 NA TRBJ2-7 TRBD2 TRBV10-1 CASSESASGSYEQYF TGCGCCAGCAGTGAGTCGGCTAGCGGATCCTACGAGCAGTACTTC
15 NA TRBJ1-2 NA TRBV6-1 CASSEGGVSGYGYTF TGTGCCAGCAGTGAAGGGGGAGTTTCTGGCTATGGCTACACCTTC
14 NA TRBJ2-7 TRBD1 TRBV2 CASSGQGLSYEQYF TGTGCCAGCAGTGGACAGGGGTTGTCCTACGAGCAGTACTTC
14 many TRBJ1-1 TRBD1 TRBV2 CASSRDRPNTEAFF TGTGCCAGCAGTCGGGACAGGCCCAACACTGAAGCTTTCTTT
15 NA TRBJ2-2 NA TRBV28 CASSAPGTKTGELFF TGTGCCAGCAGTGCTCCCGGGACAAAGACCGGGGAGCTGTTTTTT